This T cell receptor (beta chain) originates from a study of cytomegalovirus exposure and HLA in healthy donors. Background on the study: HLA-typed donors contributed some 77 million unique TCRs, which were held in an early data release.

CDR1 is MDHEN, CDR2 SYDVKM, per germline. Trimming left V 6 bases short and J 8 bases short, with 11 bases between. The CDR3 runs to 12 residues. Study results and limitations: Productive rates of about 87% or about 30% were seen for most TCR beta V segments in an earlier analysis.

To note about this clone: Its antigen is not known.

Samples came from healthy bone marrow donors. PCR amplification relied on 60 Vbeta primers (plus 13 Jbeta primers). Method: immunoSEQ multiplex PCR; TCRdb's copy keeps in-frame clones and lacks some. The sample contains about 160,000 clones, approximately 77% of which appear only once. This receptor was identified in a man aged 30 to 45 in good health and CMV-seropositive. The chain joins TRBV28 to TRBJ2-1, with D perhaps TRBD2 (6 bases). Sequenced input: PBMCs. CDR3 loop: CASRRLGDEQFF. The CDR3 region has the DNA TGTGCCAGCAGAAGACTAGGGGATGAGCAGTTCTTC. The full variable domain, in which reference TRBV28 and TRBJ2-1 provide the parts outside the CDR3, is DVKVTQSSRYLVKRTGEKVFLECVQDMDHENMFWYRQDPGLGLRLIYFSYDVKMKEKGDIPEGYSVSREKKERFSLILESASTNQTSMYLCASRRLGDEQFFGPGTRLTVL.